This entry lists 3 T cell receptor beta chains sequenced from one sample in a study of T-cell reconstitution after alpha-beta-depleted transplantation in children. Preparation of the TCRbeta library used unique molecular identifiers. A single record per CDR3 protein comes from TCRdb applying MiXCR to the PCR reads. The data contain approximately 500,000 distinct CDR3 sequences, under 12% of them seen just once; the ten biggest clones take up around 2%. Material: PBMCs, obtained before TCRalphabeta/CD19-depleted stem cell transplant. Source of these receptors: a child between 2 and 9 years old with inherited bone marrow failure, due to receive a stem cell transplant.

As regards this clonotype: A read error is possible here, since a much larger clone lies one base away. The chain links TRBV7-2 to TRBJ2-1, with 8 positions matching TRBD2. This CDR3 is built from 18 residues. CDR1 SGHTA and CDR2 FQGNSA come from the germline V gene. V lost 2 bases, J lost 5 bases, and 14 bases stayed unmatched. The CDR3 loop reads CASSLWLAGAREDNEQFF. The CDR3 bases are TGTGCCAGCAGCTTATGGCTAGCGGGCGCCAGAGAAGACAATGAGCAGTTCTTC.

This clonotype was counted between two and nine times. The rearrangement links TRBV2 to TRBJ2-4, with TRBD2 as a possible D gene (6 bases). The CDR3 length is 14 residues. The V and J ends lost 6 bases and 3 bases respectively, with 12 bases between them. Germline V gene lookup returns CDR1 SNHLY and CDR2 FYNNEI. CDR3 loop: CASSGRFVKNIQYF. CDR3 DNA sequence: TGTGCCAGCAGCGGGAGATTCGTCAAAAACATTCAGTACTTC.

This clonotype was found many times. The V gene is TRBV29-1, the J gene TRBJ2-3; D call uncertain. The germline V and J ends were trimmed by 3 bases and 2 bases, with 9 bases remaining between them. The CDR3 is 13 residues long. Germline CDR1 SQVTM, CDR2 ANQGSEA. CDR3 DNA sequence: TGCAGCGTTGAGGGTCAGTACACAGATACGCAGTATTTT. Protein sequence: CSVEGQYTDTQYF.